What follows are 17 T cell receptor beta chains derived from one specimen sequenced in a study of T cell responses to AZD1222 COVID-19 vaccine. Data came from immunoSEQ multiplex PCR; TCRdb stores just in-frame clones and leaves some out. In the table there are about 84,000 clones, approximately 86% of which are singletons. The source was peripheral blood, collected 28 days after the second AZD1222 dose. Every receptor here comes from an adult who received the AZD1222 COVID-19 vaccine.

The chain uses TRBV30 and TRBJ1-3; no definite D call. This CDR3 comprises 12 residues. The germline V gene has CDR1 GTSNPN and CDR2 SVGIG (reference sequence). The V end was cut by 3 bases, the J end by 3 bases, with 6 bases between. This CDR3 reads CAWRTYGNTIYF. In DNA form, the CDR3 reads TGTGCCTGGAGGACATATGGAAACACCATATATTTT.

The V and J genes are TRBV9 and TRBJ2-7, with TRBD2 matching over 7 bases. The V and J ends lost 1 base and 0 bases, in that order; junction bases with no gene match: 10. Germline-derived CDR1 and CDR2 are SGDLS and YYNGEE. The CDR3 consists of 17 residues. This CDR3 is CASSVSSGTTLSYEQYF. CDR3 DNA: TGTGCCAGCAGCGTATCCAGCGGGACCACCCTCTCCTACGAGCAGTACTTC.

CDR3: CASSPNAGEQPQHF. For the CDR3, the DNA is TGTGCCAGCAGCCCAAATGCGGGGGAGCAGCCCCAGCATTTT. The V and J genes are TRBV7-3 and TRBJ1-5; perhaps TRBD1 as D (5 bases). The germline V gene encodes CDR1 SGHTA and CDR2 FQGTGA. The CDR3 spans 14 residues. The V end lost 5 bases, the J end lost 7 bases, and 15 bases lay between the germline ends. The complete variable domain, with remaining parts taken from reference TRBV7-3 and TRBJ1-5, reads GAGVSQTPSNKVTEKGKYVELRCDPISGHTALYWYRQSLGQGPEFLIYFQGTGAADDSGLPNDRFFAVRPEGSVSTLKIQRTERGDSAVYLCASSPNAGEQPQHFGDGTRLSIL.

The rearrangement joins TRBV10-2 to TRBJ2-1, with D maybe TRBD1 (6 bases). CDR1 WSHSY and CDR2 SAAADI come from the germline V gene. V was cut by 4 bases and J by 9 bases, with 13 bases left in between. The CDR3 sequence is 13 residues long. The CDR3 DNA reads TGCGCCAGCAGTGTCGAGGGGGTTGGTGAGCAGTTCTTC. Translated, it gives CASSVEGVGEQFF.

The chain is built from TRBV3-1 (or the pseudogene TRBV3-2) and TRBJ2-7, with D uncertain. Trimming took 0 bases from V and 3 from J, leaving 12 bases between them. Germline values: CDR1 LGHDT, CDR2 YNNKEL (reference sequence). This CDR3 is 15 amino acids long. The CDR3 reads CASSQEVRNNYEQYF. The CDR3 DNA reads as TGTGCCAGCAGCCAAGAAGTCAGAAATAACTACGAGCAGTACTTC.

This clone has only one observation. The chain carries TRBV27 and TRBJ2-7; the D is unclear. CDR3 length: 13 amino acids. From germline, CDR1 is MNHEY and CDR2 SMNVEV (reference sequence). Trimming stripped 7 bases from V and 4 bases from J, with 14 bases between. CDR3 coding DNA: TGTGCCAGCACCCTCTCGACTGGTTACGAGCAGTACTTC. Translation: CASTLSTGYEQYF.

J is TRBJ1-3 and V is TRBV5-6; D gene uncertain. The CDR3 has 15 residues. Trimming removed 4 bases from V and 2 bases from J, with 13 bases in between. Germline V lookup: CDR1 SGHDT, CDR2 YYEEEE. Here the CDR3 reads CASSPGFMTGNTIYF. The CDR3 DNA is TGTGCCAGCAGCCCTGGTTTCATGACTGGAAACACCATATATTTT. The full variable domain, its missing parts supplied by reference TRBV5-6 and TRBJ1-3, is DAGVTQSPTHLIKTRGQQVTLRCSPKSGHDTVSWYQQALGQGPQFIFQYYEEEERQRGNFPDRFSGHQFPNYSSELNVNALLLGDSALYLCASSPGFMTGNTIYFGEGSWLTVV.

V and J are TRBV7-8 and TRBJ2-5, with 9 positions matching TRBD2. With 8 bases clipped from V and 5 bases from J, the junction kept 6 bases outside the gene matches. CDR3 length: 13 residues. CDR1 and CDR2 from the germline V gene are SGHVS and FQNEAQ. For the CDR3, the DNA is TGTGCCAGCGGCGGGGGGGCCAGGGAGACCCAGTACTTC. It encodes CASGGGARETQYF.

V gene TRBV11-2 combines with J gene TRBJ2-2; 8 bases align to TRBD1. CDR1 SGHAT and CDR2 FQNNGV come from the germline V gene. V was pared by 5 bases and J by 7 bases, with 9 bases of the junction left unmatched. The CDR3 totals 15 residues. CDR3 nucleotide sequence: TGTGCCAGCAGCCCCCAGACAGGGGTGGGCGGGGAGCTGTTTTTT. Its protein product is CASSPQTGVGGELFF.

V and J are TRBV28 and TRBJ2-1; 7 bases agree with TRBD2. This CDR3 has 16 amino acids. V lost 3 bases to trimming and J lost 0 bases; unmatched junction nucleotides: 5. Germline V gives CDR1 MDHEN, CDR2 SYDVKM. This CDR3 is CASSFGGGSSYNEQFF. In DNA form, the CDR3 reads TGTGCCAGCAGTTTTGGGGGGGGAAGCTCCTACAATGAGCAGTTCTTC.

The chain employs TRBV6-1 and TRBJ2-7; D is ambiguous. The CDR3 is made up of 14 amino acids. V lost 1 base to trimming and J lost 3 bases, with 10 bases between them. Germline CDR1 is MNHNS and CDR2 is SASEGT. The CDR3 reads CASSEGSLGYEQYF. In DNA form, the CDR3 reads TGTGCCAGCAGTGAAGGATCCCTAGGCTACGAGCAGTACTTC.

Written as DNA, the CDR3 is TGTGCCAGCAGTTCGGGGATCGAACTTCGAGGAAACACCATATATTTT. This gives the protein CASSSGIELRGNTIYF. The V gene is TRBV28, the J gene TRBJ1-3; no clear D. CDR1 and CDR2 (germline): MDHEN, SYDVKM. The CDR3 extends over 16 amino acids. V was trimmed by 4 bases and J by 4 bases, leaving 17 bases between them. Combining the CDR3 with reference TRBV28 and TRBJ1-3 gives the whole variable domain DVKVTQSSRYLVKRTGEKVFLECVQDMDHENMFWYRQDPGLGLRLIYFSYDVKMKEKGDIPEGYSVSREKKERFSLILESASTNQTSMYLCASSSGIELRGNTIYFGEGSWLTVV.

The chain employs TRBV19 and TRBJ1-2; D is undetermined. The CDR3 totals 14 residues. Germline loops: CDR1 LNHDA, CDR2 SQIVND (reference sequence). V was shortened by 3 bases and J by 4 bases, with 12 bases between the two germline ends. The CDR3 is CASSIISGSYGYTF. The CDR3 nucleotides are TGTGCCAGTAGTATTATCTCCGGGAGCTATGGCTACACCTTC. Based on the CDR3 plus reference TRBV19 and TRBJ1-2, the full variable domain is DGGITQSPKYLFRKEGQNVTLSCEQNLNHDAMYWYRQDPGQGLRLIYYSQIVNDFQKGDIAEGYSVSREKKESFPLTVTSAQKNPTAFYLCASSIISGSYGYTFGSGTRLTVV.

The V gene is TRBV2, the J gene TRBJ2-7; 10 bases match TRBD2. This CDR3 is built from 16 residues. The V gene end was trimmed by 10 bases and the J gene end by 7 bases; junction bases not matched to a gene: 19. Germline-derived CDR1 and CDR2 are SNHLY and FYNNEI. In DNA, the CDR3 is TGTGCCATCGTCCCAGCCCCCCTAGCGGGAGCGGGTGAGCAGTACTTC. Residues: CAIVPAPLAGAGEQYF. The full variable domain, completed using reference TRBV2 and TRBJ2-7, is EPEVTQTPSHQVTQMGQEVILRCVPISNHLYFYWYRQILGQKVEFLVSFYNNEISEKSEIFDDQFSVERPDGSNFTLKIRSTKLEDSAMYFCAIVPAPLAGAGEQYFGPGTRLTVT.

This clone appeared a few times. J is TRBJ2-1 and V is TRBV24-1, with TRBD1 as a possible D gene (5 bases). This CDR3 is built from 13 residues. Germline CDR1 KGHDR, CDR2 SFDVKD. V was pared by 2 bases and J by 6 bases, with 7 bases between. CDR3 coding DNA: TGTGCCACCAGTGATTATCAGGGCAATGAGCAGTTCTTC. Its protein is CATSDYQGNEQFF.

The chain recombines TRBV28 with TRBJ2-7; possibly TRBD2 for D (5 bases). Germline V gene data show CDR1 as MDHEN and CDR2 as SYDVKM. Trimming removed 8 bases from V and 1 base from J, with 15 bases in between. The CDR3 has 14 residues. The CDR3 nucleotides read TGTGCCAGCTCTCCGGGAAAGGGTTCCTACGAGCAGTACTTC. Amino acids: CASSPGKGSYEQYF.

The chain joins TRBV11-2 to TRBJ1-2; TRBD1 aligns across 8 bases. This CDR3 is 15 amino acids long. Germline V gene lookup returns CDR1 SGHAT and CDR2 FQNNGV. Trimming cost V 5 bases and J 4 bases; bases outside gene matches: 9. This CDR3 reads CASSLAGGNVYGYTF. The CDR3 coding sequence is TGTGCCAGCAGCCTAGCAGGGGGCAATGTCTATGGCTACACCTTC.